The TCR beta chain described here comes from a study of blood T cell repertoires in COVID-19. Study-level background: Samples representing acute and convalescent COVID-19 were sourced from the United States, Italy and Spain.

This clone was seen just once. Original processing notes: Estimated nucleated cell counts came from reference gene primer amplification. TCRdb keeps only in-frame clones here, not all; method: immunoSEQ multiplex PCR. The DNA was the basis for D and trimming; V, J and clone size are from that table. Of about 270,000 clones detected, around four fifths appear once; the ten largest clones hold roughly 10%. The CDR3 runs 14 residues. Between the trimmed V and J ends, which lost 3 bases and 3 bases, there was a span of 15 bases. Germline CDR1 and CDR2: DFQATT and SNEGSKA (reference sequence). The sequenced sample was peripheral blood. The chain is built from TRBV20-1 and TRBJ2-7; no clear D gene. The receptor was isolated from a woman aged 50 to 60 who had recovered from COVID-19. The CDR3 nucleotides are TGCAGTGCTAGTAAATGGGTCCAGGTCTACGAGCAGTACTTC. This gives the protein CSASKWVQVYEQYF.